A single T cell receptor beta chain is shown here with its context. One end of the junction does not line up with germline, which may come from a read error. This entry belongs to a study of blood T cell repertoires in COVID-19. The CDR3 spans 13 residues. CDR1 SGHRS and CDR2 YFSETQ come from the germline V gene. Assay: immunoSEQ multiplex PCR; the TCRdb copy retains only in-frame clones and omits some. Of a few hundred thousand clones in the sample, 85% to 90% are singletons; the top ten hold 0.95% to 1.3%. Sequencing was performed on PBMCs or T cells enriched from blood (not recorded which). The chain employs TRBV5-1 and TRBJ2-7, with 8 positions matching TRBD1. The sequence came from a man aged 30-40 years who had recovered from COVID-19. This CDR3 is CASSLVSTGELYF. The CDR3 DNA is TGCGCCAGCAGCTTGGTTTCGACAGGGGAGCTGTACTTC. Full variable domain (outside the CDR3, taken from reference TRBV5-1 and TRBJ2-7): KAGVTQTPRYLIKTRGQQVTLSCSPISGHRSVSWYQQTPGQGLQFLFEYFSETQRNKGNFPGRFSGRQFSNSRSEMNVSTLELGDSALYLCASSLVSTGELYFGPGTRLTVT.